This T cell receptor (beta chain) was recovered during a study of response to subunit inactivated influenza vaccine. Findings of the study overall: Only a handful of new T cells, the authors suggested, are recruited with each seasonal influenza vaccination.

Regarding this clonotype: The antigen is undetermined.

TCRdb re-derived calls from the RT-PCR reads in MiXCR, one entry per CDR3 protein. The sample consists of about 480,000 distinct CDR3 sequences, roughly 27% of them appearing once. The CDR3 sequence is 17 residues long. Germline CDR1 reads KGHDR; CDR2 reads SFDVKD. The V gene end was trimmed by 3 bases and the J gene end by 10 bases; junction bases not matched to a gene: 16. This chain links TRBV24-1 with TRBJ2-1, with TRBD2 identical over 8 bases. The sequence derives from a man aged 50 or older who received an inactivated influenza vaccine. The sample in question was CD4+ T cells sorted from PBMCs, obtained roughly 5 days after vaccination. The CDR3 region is CATSDPRAGVTGKEQFF. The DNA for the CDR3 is TGTGCCACCAGTGATCCCAGAGCGGGAGTAACGGGTAAGGAGCAGTTCTTC.